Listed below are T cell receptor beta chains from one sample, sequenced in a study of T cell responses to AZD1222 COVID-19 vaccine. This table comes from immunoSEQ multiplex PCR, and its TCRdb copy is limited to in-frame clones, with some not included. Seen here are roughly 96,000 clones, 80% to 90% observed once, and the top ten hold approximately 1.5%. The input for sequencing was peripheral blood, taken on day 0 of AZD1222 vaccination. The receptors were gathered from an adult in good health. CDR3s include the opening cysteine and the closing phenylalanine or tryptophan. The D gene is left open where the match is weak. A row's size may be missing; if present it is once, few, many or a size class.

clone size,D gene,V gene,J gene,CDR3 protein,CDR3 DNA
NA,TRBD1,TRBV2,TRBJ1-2,CASSGRDRGRVGYTF,TGTGCCAGCAGTGGCCGGGACAGGGGAAGGGTTGGCTACACCTTC
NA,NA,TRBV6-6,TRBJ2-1,CASSSSERNEQFF,TGTGCCAGCAGTTCGTCAGAGCGTAATGAGCAGTTCTTC
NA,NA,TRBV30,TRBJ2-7,CAWSVVDRRGYEQYF,TGTGCCTGGAGTGTCGTCGACCGAAGAGGCTACGAGCAGTACTTC
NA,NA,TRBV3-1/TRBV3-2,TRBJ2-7,CASSQDHGSGSYEQYF,TGTGCCAGCAGCCAAGATCATGGGAGTGGTTCCTACGAGCAGTACTTC
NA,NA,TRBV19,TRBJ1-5,CASSIVTNQPQHF,TGTGCCAGTAGTATAGTCACCAATCAGCCCCAGCATTTT
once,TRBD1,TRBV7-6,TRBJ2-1,CASSPLDRAYNEQFF,TGTGCCAGCAGCCCCCTCGACAGGGCCTACAATGAGCAGTTCTTC
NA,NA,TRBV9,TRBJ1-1,CASSAANSGTEAFF,TGTGCCAGCAGCGCCGCCAACTCAGGGACTGAAGCTTTCTTT
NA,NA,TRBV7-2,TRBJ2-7,CASSHGGGQLGYEQYF,TGTGCCAGCAGCCACGGGGGCGGTCAGTTGGGCTACGAGCAGTACTTC
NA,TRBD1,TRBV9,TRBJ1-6,CASSGGDRNSPLHF,TGTGCCAGCAGCGGGGGGGACAGAAATTCACCCCTCCACTTT
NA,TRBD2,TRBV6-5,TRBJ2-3,CASTKLAGVTDTQYF,TGTGCCAGCACGAAACTAGCGGGGGTCACAGATACGCAGTATTTT
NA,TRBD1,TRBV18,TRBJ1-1,CASSPTGDHTEAFF,TGTGCCAGCTCACCCACAGGGGATCACACTGAAGCTTTCTTT
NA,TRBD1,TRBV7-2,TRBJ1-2,CASSLLRQGRSGYTF,TGTGCCAGCAGCTTACTACGACAGGGTCGGAGTGGCTACACCTTC
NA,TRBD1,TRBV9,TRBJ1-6,CASSRDRFVSYNSPLHF,TGTGCCAGCAGTAGGGACAGGTTCGTCTCCTATAATTCACCCCTCCACTTT
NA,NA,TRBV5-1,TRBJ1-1,CASNEGANTEAFF,TGCGCCAGCAATGAAGGGGCGAACACTGAAGCTTTCTTT
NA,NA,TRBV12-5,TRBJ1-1,CASGLTSGTDNTEAFF,TGTGCTAGTGGTTTGACCTCCGGGACGGATAACACTGAAGCTTTCTTT
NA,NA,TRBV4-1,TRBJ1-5,CASSQDSLQPQHF,TGCGCCAGCAGCCAAGATTCCCTTCAGCCCCAGCATTTT
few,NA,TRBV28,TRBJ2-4,CAIRRGSQNIQYF,TGTGCCATCCGTCGCGGGTCGCAAAACATTCAGTACTTC
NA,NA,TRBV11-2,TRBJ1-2,CASSPGHLTANYGYTF,TGTGCCAGCAGCCCGGGGCACCTTACAGCTAACTATGGCTACACCTTC
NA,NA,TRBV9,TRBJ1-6,CASSVDSRNSPLHF,TGTGCCAGCAGCGTAGACAGCCGGAATTCACCCCTCCACTTT
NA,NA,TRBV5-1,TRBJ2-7,CASSLEPDTYEQYF,TGCGCCAGCAGCTTGGAACCGGATACCTACGAGCAGTACTTC
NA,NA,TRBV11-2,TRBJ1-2,CASSLGPHGPGYGYTF,TGTGCCAGCAGCTTAGGCCCGCACGGTCCTGGCTATGGCTACACCTTC
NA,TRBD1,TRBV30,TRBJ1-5,CAWSKGGSQPQHF,TGTGCCTGGAGTAAAGGGGGCAGTCAGCCCCAGCATTTT
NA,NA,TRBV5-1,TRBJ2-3,CASSLGYGTGTDTQYF,TGCGCCAGCAGCTTGGGTTACGGGACCGGCACAGATACGCAGTATTTT
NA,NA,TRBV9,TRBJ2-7,CASSVGQNYEQYF,TGTGCCAGCAGCGTAGGACAGAACTACGAGCAGTACTTC
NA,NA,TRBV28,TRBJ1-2,CASRSYNPAYGYTF,TGTGCCAGCAGATCTTATAATCCAGCCTATGGCTACACCTTC
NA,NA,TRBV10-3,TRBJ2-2,CATGKGNTGELFF,TGTGCCACAGGGAAAGGGAACACCGGGGAGCTGTTTTTT
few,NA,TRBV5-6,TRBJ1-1,CASSRGNLGEAFF,TGTGCCAGCAGCCGAGGGAATTTGGGTGAAGCTTTCTTT
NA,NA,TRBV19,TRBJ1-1,CASMSRGRRAAEAFF,TGTGCCAGTATGTCTCGGGGGAGAAGGGCAGCTGAAGCTTTCTTT
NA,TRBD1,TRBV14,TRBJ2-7,CASSLGGTGAYEQYF,TGTGCCAGCAGCCTAGGGGGGACAGGAGCCTACGAGCAGTACTTC